This passage covers 21 T cell receptor beta chains from one sample sequenced in a study of high-grade serous ovarian cancer treatment subgroups. The method was immunoSEQ multiplex PCR; TCRdb's version includes in-frame clones alone and lacks a portion of them. The sample has 18,000 or so clones, around 79% seen once. Tumor samples were obtained before definitive surgery or chemotherapy. Specimen: tumor tissue. Receptors originate from a human donor with high-grade serous ovarian cancer.

The gene calls are TRBV5-5 and TRBJ2-6; D not certain. The CDR3 is 15 residues long. In germline, CDR1 is SGHKS, CDR2 YYEKEE (reference sequence). V gave up 4 bases and J gave up 2 bases, with 10 bases separating them. The CDR3 spells CASSRGPPGANVLTF. CDR3 DNA sequence: TGTGCCAGCAGCCGTGGCCCACCTGGGGCCAACGTCCTGACTTTC.

This chain joins TRBV19 and TRBJ1-5; no reliable D call. Germline CDR1 is LNHDA and CDR2 is SQIVND (reference sequence). Trimming took 3 bases from V and 0 from J, leaving 9 bases between them. This CDR3 has 15 residues. The chain's CDR3 is CASSISVYSNQPQHF. CDR3 sequence (DNA): TGTGCCAGTAGTATCAGTGTTTATAGCAATCAGCCCCAGCATTTT.

The CDR3 DNA follows: TGTGCCAGCACCCTAATCCCGGGGACCAGCAATGAGCAGTTCTTC. Its protein product is CASTLIPGTSNEQFF. The chain uses TRBV27 and TRBJ2-1, with D perhaps matching TRBD1 or TRBD2 (5 bases each). Deletions cut 7 bases from V and 6 bases from J, with 19 bases between. Germline V gives CDR1 MNHEY, CDR2 SMNVEV (reference sequence). This CDR3 has 15 amino acids.

This chain connects TRBV11-2 to TRBJ2-5; possible D gene TRBD1, 5 bases. V was clipped by 5 bases and J by 5 bases, with 21 bases between them. The CDR3 runs to 16 residues. Germline values: CDR1 SGHAT, CDR2 FQNNGV. For the CDR3, the DNA is TGTGCCAGCAGCCAGGCCTCAGGGTTTTATGTGGAGACCCAGTACTTC. This codes for CASSQASGFYVETQYF.

The V call is TRBV11-1, the J call TRBJ2-2, with 9 bases matching TRBD1. The trim removed 5 bases at V and 4 bases at J, leaving 5 bases unmatched. The CDR3 has 15 amino acids. Germline CDR1 and CDR2: SGHAT and FQDESV (reference sequence). The CDR3 DNA is TGTGCCAGCAGCCTACAGGGGGCGTTCACCGGGGAGCTGTTTTTT. Amino acids: CASSLQGAFTGELFF.

A single count supports this clone. The chain links TRBV4-2 to TRBJ1-2, with a tentative D call TRBD1 (5 bases). V lost 0 bases to trimming and J lost 3 bases, with 11 bases between them. This CDR3 spans 15 amino acids. Germline V CDR1 and CDR2: LGHNA, YNFKEQ. CDR3 amino acids: CASSQDRQPYYGYTF. In nucleotides, the CDR3 is TGTGCCAGCAGCCAAGACCGACAGCCTTACTATGGCTACACCTTC.

The CDR3 region has the DNA TGCAGCGTGGGACGCCACTCCTACGAGCAGTACTTC. This translates into CSVGRHSYEQYF. This chain connects TRBV29-1 to TRBJ2-7, with D possibly called TRBD1 or TRBD2 (5 bases each). CDR1 and CDR2 from the germline V gene are SQVTM and ANQGSEA. This CDR3 is 12 amino acids long. The V and J ends lost 6 bases and 0 bases respectively, with 9 bases between them.

The V and J genes are TRBV7-2 and TRBJ1-1; possibly TRBD1 for D (6 bases). The CDR3 covers 15 residues. Between the trimmed V and J ends, which lost 4 bases and 7 bases, there was a span of 19 bases. Germline CDR1 SGHTA, CDR2 FQGNSA. The CDR3 DNA sequence: TGTGCCAGCAGCTCCCCCGGGACACGTGGCGGTGAAGCTTTCTTT. Protein sequence: CASSSPGTRGGEAFF.

This chain's CDR3 is CASSRETLAGGEKLFF. CDR3 DNA: TGCGCCAGCAGCAGGGAGACTCTAGCCGGAGGTGAAAAACTGTTTTTT. The rearrangement joins TRBV5-1 to TRBJ1-4; D not resolved. The germline V gene encodes CDR1 SGHRS and CDR2 YFSETQ. The CDR3 has 16 amino acids. Trimming removed 4 bases at V and 7 bases at J, with 20 bases between.

The chain joins TRBV7-3 to TRBJ2-1, with D tentatively TRBD2 (6 bases). CDR1 is SGHTA and CDR2 is FQGTGA in the germline V gene. This CDR3 contains 14 residues. Trimming removed 4 bases at V and 9 bases at J, with 16 bases between. CDR3: CASSYGYSGSEQFF. The CDR3 DNA sequence: TGTGCCAGCAGCTATGGGTATTCCGGGAGTGAGCAGTTCTTC.

The V call is TRBV5-4, the J call TRBJ2-7, with D uncertain. Germline V gene data show CDR1 as SGHNT and CDR2 as YYREEE (reference sequence). The CDR3 runs 13 residues. Trimming took 0 bases from V and 5 from J, leaving 9 bases between them. CDR3 sequence (DNA): TGTGCCAGCAGCTTGGAGGCAGCCCACGAGCAGTACTTC. Its protein product is CASSLEAAHEQYF.

This clone was recorded only once. This chain joins TRBV5-4 and TRBJ2-7; D call uncertain. Between the trimmed V and J ends, which lost 3 bases and 3 bases, there was a span of 7 bases. CDR1 is SGHNT, CDR2 YYREEE, per germline (reference sequence). The CDR3 runs to 12 residues. The CDR3 spells CASSSQSYEQYF. CDR3 nucleotides: TGTGCCAGCAGCTCCCAAAGCTACGAGCAGTACTTC.

This clone was counted a single time. The chain couples TRBV12-5 to TRBJ1-5; D gene unclear. V lost 7 bases and J lost 0, with 13 bases in between. Germline CDR1 and CDR2: LGHNT and FRNRAP. The CDR3 is made up of 15 amino acids. The CDR3 nucleotides are TGTGCTAGTGCCACCGACTCGTATAGCAATCAGCCCCAGCATTTT. The encoded protein is CASATDSYSNQPQHF.

This clone was counted a few times. This chain uses TRBV19 with TRBJ1-4, with 7 bases fitting TRBD1. This CDR3 is 20 amino acids long. CDR1 and CDR2 from the germline V gene are LNHDA and SQIVND (reference sequence). Trimming cost V 5 bases and J 0 bases; bases outside gene matches: 18. CDR3 coding DNA: TGTGCCAGTAGTGGCAATCAGGGACAGTACGAAAAAACAACTAATGAAAAACTGTTTTTT. Translation: CASSGNQGQYEKTTNEKLFF.

The rearrangement links TRBV6-6 to TRBJ1-1; 9 positions match TRBD1. The V gene end was trimmed by 0 bases and the J gene end by 4 bases; junction bases not matched to a gene: 3. Germline values: CDR1 MNHNY, CDR2 SVGAGI (reference sequence). This CDR3 spans 15 amino acids. This chain's CDR3 is CASSYSGTGRTEAFF. DNA of the CDR3: TGTGCCAGCAGTTACTCGGGGACAGGGCGCACTGAAGCTTTCTTT.

The rearrangement joins TRBV4-2 to TRBJ1-2, with a tentative D call TRBD1 (5 bases). The CDR3 has 15 residues. Between the trimmed V and J ends, which lost 0 bases and 4 bases, there was a span of 12 bases. The V gene's germline CDR1 is LGHNA and CDR2 YNFKEQ. Here the CDR3 reads CASSQDVGGIYGYTF. The CDR3 DNA reads TGTGCCAGCAGCCAAGATGTGGGGGGGATCTATGGCTACACCTTC.

This clone was recorded only once. This chain connects TRBV4-2 to TRBJ2-7; TRBD1 is a possible D gene (6 bases). The germline V and J ends were trimmed by 2 bases and 0 bases, with 11 bases remaining between them. CDR1 LGHNA and CDR2 YNFKEQ come from the germline V gene. The CDR3 spans 15 residues. The CDR3 is CASSQTRDTSYEQYF. The CDR3, as DNA: TGTGCCAGCAGCCAAACTCGGGACACCTCCTACGAGCAGTACTTC.

The chain joins TRBV7-9 to TRBJ2-3; 10 nucleotides match TRBD2. Losses at the gene ends were 5 bases for V and 3 bases for J; bases not matched to a gene: 8. CDR3 length: 16 residues. Germline V CDR1 and CDR2: SEHNR, FQNEAQ (reference sequence). The CDR3 DNA reads TGTGCCAGCAGCAGTCTAGCGGGAGTCAGAACAGATACGCAGTATTTT. Translation gives CASSSLAGVRTDTQYF. Together with reference TRBV7-9 and TRBJ2-3, the CDR3 gives the full variable domain: DTGVSQNPRHKITKRGQNVTFRCDPISEHNRLYWYRQTLGQGPEFLTYFQNEAQLEKSRLLSDRFSAERPKGSFSTLEIQRTEQGDSAMYLCASSSLAGVRTDTQYFGPGTRLTVL.

The CDR3 sequence is CASSKDSIGGEKLFF. The DNA of the CDR3 is TGTGCCAGCAGCAAAGACAGCATCGGGGGGGAAAAACTGTTTTTT. This rearrangement joins TRBV5-6 to TRBJ1-4, with D maybe TRBD1 (5 bases). Trimming cost V 4 bases and J 8 bases, with 18 bases left between them. Germline assignment: CDR1 SGHDT and CDR2 YYEEEE. This CDR3 is 15 amino acids long.

The chain uses TRBV7-9 and TRBJ1-1, with D uncertain. CDR1 and CDR2 (germline): SEHNR, FQNEAQ (reference sequence). Trimming stripped 4 bases from V and 0 bases from J, with 6 bases between. There are 13 residues in the CDR3. As DNA, the CDR3 is TGTGCCAGCAGCTCAGGAATGAACACTGAAGCTTTCTTT. Its protein product is CASSSGMNTEAFF.

This chain uses TRBV7-9 with TRBJ1-6; a weak D match, TRBD1 (5 bases). Trimming removed 4 bases at V and 0 bases at J, with 10 bases between. From germline, CDR1 is SEHNR and CDR2 FQNEAQ (reference sequence). The CDR3 totals 16 residues. The CDR3 loop is CASSSDGGSYNSPLHF. As DNA, the CDR3 is TGTGCCAGCAGCTCAGACGGGGGCTCCTATAATTCACCCCTCCACTTT.